A selection of T cell receptor beta chains follows, all from one sample in a study of CD8 T cells in ankylosing spondylitis. TCRdb reprocessed the 5' RACE reads via MiXCR and lists one record per CDR3 protein. This table holds 800,000 to 900,000 distinct CDR3 sequences, about 10% found once. Sequenced material: blood, either unsorted or a sorted T cell fraction (not recorded which). All receptors derive from a male donor with ankylosing spondylitis. CDR3s leave out the opening cysteine and the closing phenylalanine or tryptophan. Size is omitted from some rows. Given values are once, few, many or a class for expanded clones.

clone size,V gene,CDR3 protein
few,TRBV7-8,ASSRQGATNEQY
few,TRBV15,ATSRTGNYGYT
few,TRBV4-3,ASSQDVLGAGYT
once,TRBV12-3/TRBV12-4,ASSYVAFRGPRTEAF
once,TRBV12-3/TRBV12-4,ASSLTIPQFSPLH
-,TRBV20-1,SARDPGTGVTDTQY
-,TRBV24-1,ATSDPGVGTDTQY
-,TRBV29-1,RALSGWREGEAF
many,TRBV20-1,SAERGGGYEQY
-,TRBV12-3/TRBV12-4,ASSFQGGADTQY
few,TRBV5-1,ASRRPGVAEAF
-,TRBV7-6,ASSLDLGTPF
few,TRBV5-1,ASSLTGAWANVLT
few,TRBV20-1,SARAVVPISYEQY
few,TRBV7-3,ASSLVSGADEQF
few,TRBV9,ASSANVGVLNSPLH
-,TRBV9,ASSPRTSGSLYEQY
-,TRBV2,ASSAERYEQY
-,TRBV5-6,ASSAPDRAADTQY
-,TRBV12-3/TRBV12-4,ASSSPGLEAF
few,TRBV27,ASSLSPAAENEQF
many,TRBV20-1,SASSNRLETQY
-,TRBV20-1,SAFRTGQETQY
many,TRBV12-3/TRBV12-4,ASSRMGMDTEAF
many,TRBV7-2,ASSLGVRATGELF
many,TRBV5-1,ASSDLGQDTEAF
few,TRBV20-1,SASRSRAADTQY
-,TRBV7-3,ASSQTRGETQY
once,TRBV19,ASSIVPRETQY
few,TRBV6-5,ASSSISGGVGTDTQY
many,TRBV27,ASSSRGPYNSPLH
-,TRBV7-6,ASSLGGGRRDQPQH
few,TRBV5-1,ASSSIRDREGYT
few,TRBV12-3/TRBV12-4,ASSSQGSPTDTQY
few,TRBV5-6,ASSLVLSGAKTDTQY
many,TRBV20-1,SARDGRNNEQF
few,TRBV7-2,ASSLMGGPQDTQY
many,TRBV5-1,ASSLSGDYNEQF
-,TRBV27,ASSPRRRGTEAF
few,TRBV18,ASSPQQATSTDTQY